A single sample is the source of the 15 T cell receptor beta chains below, sequenced in a study of beta chain features in type 1 diabetes. Since all of the isolated RNA was reverse transcribed, expressed TCRB transcripts were what got sequenced. Only in-frame clones appear in the TCRdb table, and some are missing; sequencing was by immunoSEQ multiplex PCR. The sample records some 150,000 clones, about 10% being singletons. The sequenced sample consisted of naive CD4+ T cells from blood. These receptors originate from a man aged 18 to 30 in good health.

This clone was counted between two and nine times. This chain uses TRBV6-5 with TRBJ2-7; maybe TRBD1 (6 bases). V dropped 7 bases and J dropped 2 bases, with 18 bases sitting between them. This CDR3 spans 15 amino acids. Germline-derived CDR1 and CDR2 are MNHEY and SVGAGI. The CDR3 nucleotides read TGTGCCAGCACGGGTACGCCGAGGGGGACCTACGAGCAGTACTTC. It translates to CASTGTPRGTYEQYF.

The sample holds a few counts of this clone. This chain joins TRBV5-1 and TRBJ2-1, with D tentatively TRBD1 (6 bases). The CDR3 length is 14 residues. Germline V gene sequence: CDR1 SGHRS, CDR2 YFSETQ. The V end lost 0 bases, the J end lost 5 bases, and 9 bases lay between the germline ends. The CDR3 region is CASSLVAGDNEQFF. In DNA, the CDR3 is TGCGCCAGCAGCTTGGTCGCAGGGGACAATGAGCAGTTCTTC.

CDR3 residues: CAWNKRGGRLDEQYF. The CDR3 DNA reads as TGTGCCTGGAACAAGAGGGGGGGCCGTTTGGACGAGCAGTACTTC. The chain combines TRBV30 with TRBJ2-7, with a possible D match to TRBD2 (7 bases). V lost 4 bases, J lost 5 bases, and 21 bases lay in between. The CDR3 is 15 residues long. CDR1 is GTSNPN, CDR2 SVGIG, per germline (reference sequence).

The table lists this clone with a few counts. The rearrangement links TRBV5-1 to TRBJ2-4; D gene ambiguous. The CDR3 loop spans 19 amino acids. Per the germline V gene, CDR1 is SGHRS and CDR2 is YFSETQ. Trimming removed 1 base from V and 0 bases from J, with 20 bases in between. The CDR3 protein is CASSLFPHVVDLAKNIQYF. CDR3 sequence (DNA): TGCGCCAGCAGCTTGTTCCCCCATGTTGTAGATCTAGCCAAAAACATTCAGTACTTC.

The chain is built from TRBV6-5 and TRBJ2-3; D unresolved. The CDR3 runs 11 residues. V lost 2 bases, J lost 5 bases, and 2 bases lay in between. Germline loops: CDR1 MNHEY, CDR2 SVGAGI. In DNA, the CDR3 is TGTGCCAGCAGTTACCAAGATACGCAGTATTTT. Protein sequence: CASSYQDTQYF.

Only a few counts were recorded for this clone. The chain joins TRBV7-2 to TRBJ2-1; 12 bases align to TRBD2. The germline V gene has CDR1 SGHTA and CDR2 FQGNSA. CDR3 length: 15 residues. J lost 6 bases, V lost 1 base, and 1 base had no gene match. The CDR3 nucleotides read TGTGCCAGCAGCTTAGAGACTAGCGGGGGCAATGAGCAGTTCTTC. Its translation: CASSLETSGGNEQFF. Together with reference TRBV7-2 and TRBJ2-1, the CDR3 gives the full variable domain: GAGVSQSPSNKVTEKGKDVELRCDPISGHTALYWYRQSLGQGLEFLIYFQGNSAPDKSGLPSDRFSAERTGGSVSTLTIQRTQQEDSAVYLCASSLETSGGNEQFFGPGTRLTVL.

This clone was counted a few times. The sample has other DNA sequences that encode this CDR3 too. The chain links TRBV11-2 to TRBJ2-7; possible D gene TRBD1, 6 bases. Deletions cut 4 bases from V and 4 bases from J, with 8 bases between. The germline V gene has CDR1 SGHAT and CDR2 FQNNGV. This CDR3 comprises 12 residues. The CDR3 reads CASSSQGYEQYF. As DNA, the CDR3 is TGTGCCAGCAGCTCGCAGGGGTACGAGCAGTACTTC.

This clone was observed a few times. This chain links TRBV19 with TRBJ2-2, with a weak D call TRBD2 (6 bases). V was clipped by 7 bases and J by 0 bases, with 15 bases between them. Per germline, CDR1 LNHDA and CDR2 SQIVND (reference sequence). The CDR3 is 16 residues long. The CDR3 DNA sequence: TGTGCCAGTACGACTAGTACTCCCGCGAACACCGGGGAGCTGTTTTTT. Translated: CASTTSTPANTGELFF. Based on the CDR3 plus reference TRBV19 and TRBJ2-2, the full variable domain is DGGITQSPKYLFRKEGQNVTLSCEQNLNHDAMYWYRQDPGQGLRLIYYSQIVNDFQKGDIAEGYSVSREKKESFPLTVTSAQKNPTAFYLCASTTSTPANTGELFFGEGSRLTVL.

This clone came up a few times. The V call is TRBV19, the J call TRBJ1-1; tentatively, D is TRBD1 (6 bases). Trimming cost V 5 bases and J 0 bases, with 13 bases left between them. CDR1 LNHDA and CDR2 SQIVND come from the germline V gene (reference sequence). The CDR3 has 15 residues. The CDR3 DNA sequence: TGTGCCAGTAGTTTGTCGGGACAACTGAACACTGAAGCTTTCTTT. This encodes CASSLSGQLNTEAFF.

The chain joins TRBV5-5 to TRBJ2-1, with no clear D. V lost 1 base, J lost 8 bases, and 10 bases lay in between. Germline V gene sequence: CDR1 SGHKS, CDR2 YYEKEE (reference sequence). CDR3 length equals 13 residues. CDR3 in amino acids: CASSLLQGDEQFF. In nucleotides, the CDR3 is TGTGCCAGCAGCTTGCTCCAAGGAGATGAGCAGTTCTTC. Based on the CDR3 plus reference TRBV5-5 and TRBJ2-1, the full variable domain is DAGVTQSPTHLIKTRGQQVTLRCSPISGHKSVSWYQQVLGQGPQFIFQYYEKEERGRGNFPDRFSARQFPNYSSELNVNALLLGDSALYLCASSLLQGDEQFFGPGTRLTVL.

This clone was detected only a few times. The chain links TRBV2 to TRBJ2-5, with D possibly matching TRBD1 (5 bases). This CDR3 comprises 16 residues. Trimming stripped 3 bases from V and 7 bases from J, with 21 bases between. Germline CDR1 is SNHLY and CDR2 is FYNNEI. In nucleotides, the CDR3 is TGTGCCAGCAGTGAGAGTGGGGCCCGACCTAAACGGACCCAGTACTTC. It yields the protein CASSESGARPKRTQYF.

The chain recombines TRBV10-2 with TRBJ2-3, with D possibly TRBD2 on 6 matching bases. With 0 bases removed from V and 0 bases from J, the gap between germline ends came to 19 bases. Germline V lookup: CDR1 WSHSY, CDR2 SAAADI. The CDR3 totals 19 residues. The CDR3 is CASSESGVWGDSSTDTQYF. The CDR3 nucleotides are TGCGCCAGCAGTGAGTCCGGGGTTTGGGGGGACTCTAGCACAGATACGCAGTATTTT.

This clone was recorded a few times. The chain is built from TRBV7-2 and TRBJ2-3; tentative D call: TRBD2 (6 bases). V lost 5 bases to trimming and J lost 4 bases, with 16 bases between them. Germline values: CDR1 SGHTA, CDR2 FQGNSA. The CDR3 contains 15 residues. The CDR3 nucleotides read TGTGCCAGCAGCACCCGGCTGACTAGTGCAGATACGCAGTATTTT. Residues: CASSTRLTSADTQYF.

The chain is built from TRBV5-4 and TRBJ1-1; D is perhaps TRBD1 (6 bases). Germline-derived CDR1 and CDR2 are SGHNT and YYREEE (reference sequence). Trimming cost V 1 base and J 1 base, with 8 bases left between them. The CDR3 is 14 residues long. CDR3 protein: CASSLRTANTEAFF. In DNA, the CDR3 is TGTGCCAGCAGCTTGAGGACAGCGAACACTGAAGCTTTCTTT.

This chain connects TRBV28 to TRBJ2-7; D gene ambiguous. V dropped 4 bases and J dropped 0 bases, with 7 bases sitting between them. Germline-derived CDR1 and CDR2 are MDHEN and SYDVKM. The CDR3 is made up of 13 amino acids. DNA for the CDR3: TGTGCCAGCAGTTCTCTCGGCTCCTACGAGCAGTACTTC. Encoded protein: CASSSLGSYEQYF.